This TCR beta chain was sequenced in a study of blood T cell repertoires in COVID-19. Overall study: Both acute and convalescent COVID-19 samples were obtained from the United States, Italy and Spain.

Only one count was recorded for this clone. V lost 2 bases, J lost 3 bases, and 3 bases stayed unmatched. The CDR3 totals 15 residues. CDR1 is SGHNT and CDR2 is YYREEE in the germline V gene (reference sequence). TCRdb's table, derived via immunoSEQ multiplex PCR, lists solely in-frame clones and lacks some. The profile covers hundreds of thousands of clones, with more than 70% appearing a single time and about 4.5% taken by the ten largest. Sequencing was performed on PBMCs or T cells enriched from blood (not recorded which). The sequence derives from a man aged 30 to 39 with acute COVID-19. V and J are TRBV5-4 and TRBJ2-1; 9 nucleotides agree with TRBD1. The CDR3 bases are TGTGCCAGCAGCTTACCGGGACAGGGCTACAATGAGCAGTTCTTC. Its translation: CASSLPGQGYNEQFF.